The next 8 T cell receptor beta chains were all read from a single sample in a study of radiation and T cells in renal cell carcinoma. Here immunoSEQ multiplex PCR was the method, and the copy in TCRdb shows in-frame clones only, minus some. This table has about 59,000 clones, over 70% appearing once. The time point denotes: baseline pretreatment blood. The treatment was: 15 Gy SBRT to primary tumor, nephrectomy 4 weeks later. This specimen consisted of blood, obtained from a patient whose treatment included radiotherapy and nephrectomy. These receptors were taken from a man in his fifties or sixties with renal cell carcinoma.

The J gene is TRBJ1-2, the V gene TRBV5-1, with 12 bases fitting TRBD1. Germline values: CDR1 SGHRS, CDR2 YFSETQ. Unmatched junction bases numbered 15, after V lost 4 bases and J lost 5 bases. The CDR3 has 18 residues. The CDR3 reads CASSRALTGTGGRYGYTF. CDR3 DNA: TGCGCCAGCAGCCGGGCCCTTACCGGGACAGGGGGCAGGTATGGCTACACCTTC.

The gene calls are TRBV18 and TRBJ1-1, with a possible D match to TRBD1 (5 bases). Deletions cut 3 bases from V and 7 bases from J, with 15 bases between. The length of the CDR3 is 14 residues. CDR1 is KGHSH and CDR2 is LQKENI in the germline V gene. CDR3 sequence reads: CASSPSRGDGEAFF. CDR3 sequence (DNA): TGTGCCAGCTCACCGAGCCGGGGGGATGGTGAAGCTTTCTTT. Looking up the rest from reference TRBV18 and TRBJ1-1 gives the full variable domain: NAGVMQNPRHLVRRRGQEARLRCSPMKGHSHVYWYRQLPEEGLKFMVYLQKENIIDESGMPKERFSAEFPKEGPSILRIQQVVRGDSAAYFCASSPSRGDGEAFFGQGTRLTVV.

This sequence joins TRBV5-4 and TRBJ1-1; 8 bases align to TRBD1. Trimming removed 2 bases from V and 2 bases from J; junction bases left unmatched: 14. This CDR3 is built from 18 residues. Germline CDR1 is SGHNT and CDR2 is YYREEE (reference sequence). The CDR3 DNA reads TGTGCCAGCAGCTTAGACAGGGGTAACAATCGACACAACACTGAAGCTTTCTTT. Its translation is CASSLDRGNNRHNTEAFF.

V usage is TRBV9 and J usage is TRBJ1-1, with D possibly being TRBD1 (5 bases). V lost 4 bases and J 0 bases, leaving 22 bases between the germline ends. CDR1 SGDLS and CDR2 YYNGEE come from the germline V gene. This CDR3 has 18 amino acids. In nucleotides, the CDR3 is TGTGCCAGCAGCCCTAGGGACGGAACGCTTGAGATGAACACTGAAGCTTTCTTT. Translating gives CASSPRDGTLEMNTEAFF.

V is TRBV7-8 and J is TRBJ2-7, with TRBD1 matching over 7 bases. Germline V gene data show CDR1 as SGHVS and CDR2 as FQNEAQ. V dropped 4 bases and J dropped 3; count of bases not matched to a gene: 21. This CDR3 comprises 19 residues. DNA of the CDR3: TGTGCCAGCAGCTCTAGGGTCCCGGGACAGCTGATGGGTTTCTACGAGCAGTACTTC. It is translated as CASSSRVPGQLMGFYEQYF. Looking up the rest from reference TRBV7-8 and TRBJ2-7 gives the full variable domain: GAGVSQSPRYKVAKRGQDVALRCDPISGHVSLFWYQQALGQGPEFLTYFQNEAQLDKSGLPSDRFFAERPEGSVSTLKIQRTQQEDSAVYLCASSSRVPGQLMGFYEQYFGPGTRLTVT.

This clone was detected only once. The rearrangement uses TRBV12-5 and TRBJ1-2; D is perhaps TRBD1 (5 bases). The CDR3 consists of 13 residues. V was pared by 6 bases and J by 3 bases, with 11 bases between. Germline loops: CDR1 LGHNT, CDR2 FRNRAP. The CDR3 DNA reads TGTGCTAGTGGCAGGGACGTAGACTATGGCTACACCTTC. This translates into CASGRDVDYGYTF.

This chain joins TRBV7-2 and TRBJ2-1; TRBD1 might be the D (5 bases). The CDR3 has 14 residues. The V gene's germline CDR1 is SGHTA and CDR2 FQGNSA. Trimming left V 0 bases short and J 8 bases short, with 11 bases between. The CDR3 sequence is CASSLAMGPHEQFF. The CDR3 bases are TGTGCCAGCAGCTTAGCGATGGGGCCCCATGAGCAGTTCTTC.

The table lists this clone with a few counts. The gene calls are TRBV2 and TRBJ2-3, with 9 bases lining up with TRBD1. This CDR3 contains 14 residues. V shed 6 bases, J shed 4 bases, and the junction held 5 bases outside the gene matches. Germline-derived CDR1 and CDR2 are SNHLY and FYNNEI. The CDR3 spells CASREDRGSDTQYF. The CDR3 DNA reads TGTGCCAGCAGGGAGGACAGGGGCTCAGATACGCAGTATTTT.